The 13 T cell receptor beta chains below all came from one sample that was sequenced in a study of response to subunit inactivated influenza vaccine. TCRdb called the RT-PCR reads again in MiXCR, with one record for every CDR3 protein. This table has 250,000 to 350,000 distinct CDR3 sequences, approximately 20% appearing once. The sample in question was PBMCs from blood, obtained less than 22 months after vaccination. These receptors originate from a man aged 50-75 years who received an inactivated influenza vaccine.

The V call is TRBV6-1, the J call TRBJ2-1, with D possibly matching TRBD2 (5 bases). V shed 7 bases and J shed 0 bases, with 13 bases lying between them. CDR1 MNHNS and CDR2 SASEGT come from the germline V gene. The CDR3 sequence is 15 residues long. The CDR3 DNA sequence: TGTGCCAGCACCGAAATGGCGGGCTCCTACAATGAGCAGTTCTTC. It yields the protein CASTEMAGSYNEQFF.

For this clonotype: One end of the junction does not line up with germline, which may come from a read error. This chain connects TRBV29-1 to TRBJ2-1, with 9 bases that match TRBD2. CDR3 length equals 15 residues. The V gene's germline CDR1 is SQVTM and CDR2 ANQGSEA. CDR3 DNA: TGCAGCGTTGCCCCGGGACTAGCCCAGGGGGTTGAGCAGTTATTC. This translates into CSVAPGLAQGVEQLF.

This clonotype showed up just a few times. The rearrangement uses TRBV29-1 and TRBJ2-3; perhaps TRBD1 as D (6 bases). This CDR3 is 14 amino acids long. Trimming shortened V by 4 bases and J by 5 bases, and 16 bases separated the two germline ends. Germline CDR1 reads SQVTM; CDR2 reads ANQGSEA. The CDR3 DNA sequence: TGCAGCGTTGGGGCTTACAGGGTTGAAGATACGCAGTATTTT. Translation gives CSVGAYRVEDTQYF.

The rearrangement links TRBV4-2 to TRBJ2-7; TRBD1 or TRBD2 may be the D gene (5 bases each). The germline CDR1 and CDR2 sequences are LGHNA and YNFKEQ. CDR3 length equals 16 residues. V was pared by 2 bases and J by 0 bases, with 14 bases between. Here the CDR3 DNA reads TGTGCCAGCAGCCAATTTTCCGGGACGGACTCCTACGAGCAGTACTTC. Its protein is CASSQFSGTDSYEQYF.

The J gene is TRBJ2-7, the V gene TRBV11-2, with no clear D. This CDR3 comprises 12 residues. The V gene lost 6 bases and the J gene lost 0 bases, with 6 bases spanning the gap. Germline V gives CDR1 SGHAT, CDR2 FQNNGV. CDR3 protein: CASRHSSYEQYF. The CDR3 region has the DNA TGTGCCAGCAGACACTCCTCCTACGAGCAGTACTTC.

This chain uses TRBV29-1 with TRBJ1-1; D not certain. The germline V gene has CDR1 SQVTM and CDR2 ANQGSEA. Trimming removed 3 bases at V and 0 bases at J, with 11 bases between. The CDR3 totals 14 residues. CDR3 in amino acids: CSVESSLMNTEAFF. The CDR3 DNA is TGCAGCGTTGAGAGTTCATTGATGAACACTGAAGCTTTCTTT.

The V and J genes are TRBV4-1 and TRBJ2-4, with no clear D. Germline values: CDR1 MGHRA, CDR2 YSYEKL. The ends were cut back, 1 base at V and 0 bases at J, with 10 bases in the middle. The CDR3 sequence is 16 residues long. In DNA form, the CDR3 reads TGCGCCAGCAGCCAAGTCTCAATCCTAGCCAAAAACATTCAGTACTTC. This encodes CASSQVSILAKNIQYF.

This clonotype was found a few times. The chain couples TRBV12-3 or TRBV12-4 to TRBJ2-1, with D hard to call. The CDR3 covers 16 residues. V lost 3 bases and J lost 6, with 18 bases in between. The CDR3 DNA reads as TGTGCCAGCAGTTTTTCGAATTACCTTCCCGGCAATGAGCAGTTCTTC. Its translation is CASSFSNYLPGNEQFF.

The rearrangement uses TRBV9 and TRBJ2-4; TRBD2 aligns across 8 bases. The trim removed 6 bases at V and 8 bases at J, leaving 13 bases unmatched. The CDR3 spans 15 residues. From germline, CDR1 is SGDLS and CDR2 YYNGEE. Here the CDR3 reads CASTSGGRHWDIQYF. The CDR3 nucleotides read TGTGCCAGCACCTCCGGCGGGAGGCATTGGGACATTCAGTACTTC. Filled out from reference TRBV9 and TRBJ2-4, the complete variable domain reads DSGVTQTPKHLITATGQRVTLRCSPRSGDLSVYWYQQSLDQGLQFLIQYYNGEERAKGNILERFSAQQFPDLHSELNLSSLELGDSALYFCASTSGGRHWDIQYFGAGTRLSVL.

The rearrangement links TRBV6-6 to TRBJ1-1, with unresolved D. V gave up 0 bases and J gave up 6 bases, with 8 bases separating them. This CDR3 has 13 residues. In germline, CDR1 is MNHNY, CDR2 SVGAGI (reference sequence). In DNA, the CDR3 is TGTGCCAGCAGTTACTCGAAAGTTGCTGAAGCTTTCTTT. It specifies CASSYSKVAEAFF.

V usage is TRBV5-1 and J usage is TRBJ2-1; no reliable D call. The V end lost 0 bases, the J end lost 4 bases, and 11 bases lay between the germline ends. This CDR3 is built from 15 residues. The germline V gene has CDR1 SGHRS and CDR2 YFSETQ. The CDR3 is CASSLVTGSYNEQFF. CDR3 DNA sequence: TGCGCCAGCAGCTTGGTAACGGGTAGTTACAATGAGCAGTTCTTC.

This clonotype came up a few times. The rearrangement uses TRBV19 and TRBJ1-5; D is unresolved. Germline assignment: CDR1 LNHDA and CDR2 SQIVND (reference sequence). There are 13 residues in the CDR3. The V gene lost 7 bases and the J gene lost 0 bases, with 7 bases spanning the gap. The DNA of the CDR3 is TGTGCCAGTACCTATTATAGCAATCAGCCCCAGCATTTT. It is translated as CASTYYSNQPQHF. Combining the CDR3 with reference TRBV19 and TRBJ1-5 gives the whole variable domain DGGITQSPKYLFRKEGQNVTLSCEQNLNHDAMYWYRQDPGQGLRLIYYSQIVNDFQKGDIAEGYSVSREKKESFPLTVTSAQKNPTAFYLCASTYYSNQPQHFGDGTRLSIL.

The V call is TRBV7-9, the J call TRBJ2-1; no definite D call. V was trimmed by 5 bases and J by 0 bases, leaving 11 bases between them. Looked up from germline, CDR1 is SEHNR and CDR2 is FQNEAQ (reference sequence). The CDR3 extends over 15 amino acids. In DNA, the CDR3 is TGTGCCAGCAGCGCCTCAGTGGTCTCCTACAATGAGCAGTTCTTC. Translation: CASSASVVSYNEQFF.